Sequencing of this T cell receptor (beta chain) was carried out in a study of T cells after posttransplantation cyclophosphamide (dated by TCRdb to about 2016). Regarding the research as a whole: Using TRB sequencing, the study followed how the T cell repertoire reconstituted after myeloablative bone marrow transplantation in which posttransplantation cyclophosphamide served as GVHD prophylaxis. Antigen receptor sequencing covered samples from some 35 PTCy-treated patients and around 16 of their related bone marrow donors. Blood from every one of the roughly 30 PTCy patients who had 1-year posttransplant specimens underwent TRB sequencing. Up to roughly 3 additional blood samples from 2 to 5.2 years after transplant were also TRB-sequenced in 3 patients, as was pretransplant blood from several patients. Because TRA and TRB clonality were tightly correlated in roughly 10 samples, subsequent TCR analyses were focused on TRB only. Public TRB sequences were queried against a database of over 3,000 sequences associated with responses to pathogens, tumor antigens, self-antigens and alloantigens.

TRB sequencing used genomic DNA with the immunoSEQ assay at survey resolution or the hsTCRB kit. In the paper's pipeline: The immunoSEQ software was used for initial read processing, and the LymphoSeq R package was used for repertoire analyses. Clonality was computed as 1 minus normalized Shannon entropy, and a Gini coefficient was also calculated for each TRB dataset. To infer phenotypes in unsorted samples, TRB sequences from sorted subsets of the recipient or donor were mapped onto unsorted samples from the same recipient. Drawn from immuneACCESS, this table holds only the in-frame rearrangements with V and J called that TCRdb kept. Clones are partly lost; checked studies trace under half to an unresolved V gene and leave the rest unexplained. The V and J calls and clone size come from that table; D and trimming were worked out from the DNA. Listed for this sample are almost 35,000 clones, none observed only a single time. Together, the top ten hold about 7% of the sample.

The full study reports these points: Donor-recipient similarity was low at 1-2 months but rose over the first year, and later blood repertoires were often dominated by donor CD8+ memory clones. Across 45 patients, recipient CMV seropositivity and CMV reactivation were highly associated with TRB clonality; PTCy diversity was similar to CNI/methotrexate controls. The TRB repertoires of T cells infiltrating skin or GI tract showed only limited overlap with the TRB repertoires of T cells in blood.

This clone was seen a few times. Its specific antigen is unknown. Relative to the germline gene, one junction end is altered; a read error may explain this. Peripheral blood samples were provided by related bone marrow donors on the day of marrow donation. Mononuclear cells from peripheral blood and bone marrow were separated by Ficoll-Hypaque density centrifugation and then cryopreserved. According to the germline V gene, CDR1 reads SGHRS and CDR2 reads YFSETQ. Spanning cysteine to phenylalanine, the CDR3 consists of 16 amino acids. The retained sequence is limited to the CDR3, 48 bases, with the frame set at the first base.

This sequence was found in a woman in her 50s in good health and a related stem cell transplant donor. This sequence uses TRBV5-1 and TRBJ2-3, with TRBD2 identical over 11 junction bases. The sequenced sample was PBMCs. The nucleotide sequence reads as follows: TGCGCCAGCAGCTTGGTGGCTAGCGGGAGGTCAGAGACGCAGTATTTT. Translated, it reads CASSLVASGRSETQYF.